Given below is one T cell receptor beta chain in context. It has no known antigen specificity. No clone much larger than this one lies a single base away; base qualities are absent. The germline V end is reduced by 7 bases and the J end by 3 bases; junction bases left unmatched: 9. Measured from the cysteine to the phenylalanine, the CDR3 is 15 residues long. The only DNA kept is the CDR3, 45 bases in frame from the first base. TCRdb records Illumina NovaSeq 6000 as the sequencer. cDNA libraries for TCRalpha and TCRbeta were prepared by 5'RACE using constant-segment primers, with sample barcodes and unique molecular identifiers added. Trizol reagent was used to extract RNA from every sample. Library amplification was performed in two PCR steps, and a second sample barcode and Illumina TruSeq adapters were introduced in the second step. Libraries were sequenced on an Illumina NovaSeq with 2 x 150 bp paired-end reads. The authors' pipeline ran thus. The reads were demultiplexed and collapsed into UMI-guided consensus sequences using migec v1.2.7. Using mixcr v2.1.11, UMI consensuses were aligned to TRA and TRB V and J templates and then assembled into clonotypes. A clonotype was counted as expanded or contracted only if both edgeR and NoisET called the change significant, with noise models trained on biological replicates. edgeR calls used a false discovery rate-adjusted p below 0.01 and a log2 fold-change threshold of 1. As an exploratory analysis of dynamics, max-normalized trajectories of the 1000 most abundant clonotypes were examined by PCA with hierarchical clustering. Separately sequenced CD4+ and CD8+ repertoires were used to assign the CD4 or CD8 phenotype of responding clones. TCRdb reran the public reads through fastp at Q25 and MiXCR, keeping productive beta chains. Duplicate CDR3 protein sequences are folded into a single record with the most common DNA and genes. These V and J calls rely on TCRdb rather than the paper's analysis. For this sample the table gives about 100,000 distinct CDR3 sequences, of which 11% were detected only once. The ten largest clones take up roughly 40% of the sample.

This entry comes from a study of T-cell memory formation after mild COVID-19 (TCRdb year 2021). With respect to the entire study: TCR sequence clusters from the two donors were largely donor specific. In a couple of donors, T-cell clones that expanded and contracted after mild COVID-19 were followed by sequencing TCRalpha and TCRbeta repertoires longitudinally. The cohort comprised two young, previously healthy adult volunteers, one female and one male. Overall study outcomes, separate from this receptor: Some responding clones were found in pre-infection memory, which suggests that pre-existing cross-reactive memory T cells took part in the SARS-CoV-2 response. Contracting CD4+ clones were located mainly in the CM and EM memory subsets, whereas CD8+ clones were found to be enriched in EMRA. From day 15 to 85, contracting clones showed balanced CD4/CD8 phenotypes, whereas a second wave of clones that expanded from day 15 to 37 leaned towards CD4+. The study included only a couple of mild cases, and larger cohorts that include severe cases with pre-infection samples were judged to be necessary. Whether the second-wave clones peaking on day 37 were SARS-CoV-2 specific was not confirmed.

Ficoll-Paque density gradient centrifugation was the method used to isolate PBMCs. The TCR was taken from a man younger than 35 who had mild COVID-19 (a few samples of this study predate the infection). The sample titles of this study are shuffled in the database, so cell type and time point are left out; the donor was told from shared clones. The chain couples TRBV12-3 or TRBV12-4 to TRBJ2-1; TRBD1 aligns with 7 central bases. Sequencing was performed on PBMCs or a T cell subset sorted from them (not recorded which). The DNA sequence is TGTGCCAGCACCCCGAGGAACAGGGGCTACAATGAGCAGTTCTTC. Translated, this gives CASTPRNRGYNEQFF.